This T cell receptor (beta chain) was retrieved from a study of cytomegalovirus exposure and HLA in healthy donors. Study-wide results and limits: Roughly uniform sequencing depth across donors was assumed, possibly incorrectly. Clonal expansion was found to be greater in HLA-associated TCR beta chains than in equally common others in a later analysis.

Both 60 Vbeta primers and 13 Jbeta primers went into the PCR. Using immunoSEQ multiplex PCR, the repertoire was profiled, and TCRdb retains in-frame clones only, with some absent. Counted here are over 200,000 clones, 82% occurring once; the ten biggest clones make up 5.4%. This CDR3 is built from 17 residues. V was pared by 2 bases and J by 1 base, with 6 bases of the junction left unmatched. CDR1 and CDR2 from the germline V gene are SGHTA and FQGTGA. On this clone: Its antigen is as yet unknown.

J is TRBJ2-2 and V is TRBV7-3; TRBD2 matches 8 bases. Material for sequencing was PBMCs. The clonotype was recovered from a woman in her forties in good health and CMV-seropositive. The CDR3 is CASSLGRLAGNTGELFF. In DNA form, the CDR3 reads TGTGCCAGCAGCTTAGGTCGGCTAGCGGGGAACACCGGGGAGCTGTTTTTT.